This T cell receptor beta chain was observed in a study of cytomegalovirus exposure and HLA in healthy donors (dated by TCRdb to about 2017). Regarding the research as a whole: An earlier analysis of roughly 610 of the donors reported about 300 Gb of sequence data and around 100 million unique TCR beta sequences obtained from 180 million or so T cells. The study aimed to test whether signatures of past pathogen exposure could be identified by cataloging public T cell receptors. In the later analysis, no new phenotypic data were used to find candidate immune exposures; instead, reliance was placed on TCR beta sequences and their occurrence across donors. Donor age, sex, ethnicity and CMV serostatus were compiled together with the repertoire data. Typing coverage varied by locus: roughly 629-640 donors for A, B, C, DRB1 and DQB1; under 550 for DQA1; approximately 570 for DPA1; approximately 450 for DPB1. HLA typing covered class I and class II loci at four-digit resolution. A later analysis re-analyzed previously published TCR beta repertoires from about 730 donors and added high-resolution HLA genotyping to study TCR occurrence patterns. In an earlier analysis of a few hundred of the donors, high-throughput TCR beta sequencing was used to judge whether each TCR beta V gene segment behaved as functional or pseudogenic. The genetic ancestry cluster associated with self-reported Caucasian donors included 80% to 90% of the roughly 400 genotyped donors. About 280 gigabases of sequencing data and 70 million to 100 million unique TCR sequences made up an early release that covered 640 HLA-typed donors. The study profiled the T cell repertoires of under 700 subjects by immunosequencing and related them to cytomegalovirus serostatus. A later genetic analysis took genome-wide SNP genotypes for about three fifths of the roughly 700 donors and used that subset as a discovery cohort. Several DR-DQ haplotypes were treated as single units for association and clustering because of strong linkage in the cohort. High-throughput TCR immunosequencing, statistical association of individual TCRs with disease status, and machine learning were combined to predict cytomegalovirus infection status. All discovery cohort repertoires had been generated on a single sequencing platform. In addition to the first cohort of 666 subjects, a separate validation cohort of 120 different subjects was used. On average, 235,054 unique TCR beta nucleotide sequences were sequenced per donor among some 420 genotyped donors of the cohort, with 15% to 20% of those sequences being non-productive.

This clone was counted only a few times. The target of this receptor is not known. No much larger clonotype is one base removed from it; base qualities were not supplied. The paper as a whole reports these results and caveats: A later genetic analysis reported fewer N-insertions in productive TCRs among donors in an Asian-associated ancestry cluster than the approximately 670-donor mean. Because HLA typing was missing for some donors at each locus, association tests included only the typed subset. The cohort was sequenced for TCR beta chains only, and without alpha or paired-chain data the features that could be detected were limited. Because counts were too low, roughly 18 rarely observed V segments, including chromosome 9 orphons, were left out of the earlier analysis of a few hundred of the donors. According to a later analysis, parvovirus B19, influenza, CMV and Epstein-Barr virus appeared linked to several top co-occurrence clusters. A later analysis associated 15,000 or so TCR beta sequences with specific HLA alleles at a false discovery rate of 0.05. In both the original and validation cohorts, the classifier was reported to diagnose cytomegalovirus status with high specificity and sensitivity. Broadly in line with IMGT annotations, most TCR beta V segments showed up in productive rearrangements about 87% or about 30% of the time in an earlier analysis of 587 of the donors. A group of highly shared sequence variants was considered likely to be a technical artifact of the sequencing pipeline. A later analysis found that most CMV-associated TCR beta chains appeared HLA-restricted, with HLA associations seemingly driven largely by CMV exposure. In vitro tests confirmed that a few of the cytomegalovirus-associated TCR beta chains recognize cytomegalovirus antigens. Strong co-occurrence of HLA alleles, especially DR and DQ, made assigning TCR associations to individual alleles difficult. In the study, approximately 150 TCR beta chains were listed as associated with cytomegalovirus. Across donors, most TCR sequences were observed very rarely, whereas some public TCRs were present in many individuals. For the cohort, immune exposure information was limited to CMV serostatus. V-gene and J-gene trimming of TCR beta chains was associated with a missense DCLRE1C variant in a later genetic analysis, and the association was replicated in an independent cohort. Linkage disequilibrium might explain the correlated functional status among segregating V segments, but an unknown experimental factor could not be excluded. A later analysis found that HLA-associated TCR beta chains were more clonally expanded and had lower generation probabilities than equally common non-associated chains. Because the 87-base-pair reads could not distinguish some IMGT-functional V segments, including TRBV6-2 and TRBV6-3, those segments were excluded. The authors suggested that the approach could potentially be generalized to other disease states and immunological phenotypes. According to a later analysis, TCR association rates differed among HLA loci, with DRB1 alleles showing the most associated TCRs and HLA-C alleles showing the fewest. A further reported finding was that TCR beta sequences accurately predicted the HLA-A and HLA-B alleles for most subjects in the first cohort. The presence/absence analyses assumed that sequencing depth was roughly uniform across donors, and that assumption may not be true.

The cohort consisted of 666 healthy bone marrow donors. At the time of sampling, every cohort member was nominally healthy, though immune exposures that went unrecorded were likely present. The donor was CMV seronegative and was included in the group of a few hundred seronegative cohort members. A peripheral blood sample was collected from each donor, and TCR beta sequencing was performed on peripheral blood mononuclear cells. Genomic DNA was extracted from the blood cell samples with the Qiagen DNeasy Blood Extraction Kit. The library relied on the immunoSEQ multiplex PCR assay. A mixture of 60 forward primers for TCR Vbeta segments and 13 reverse primers for TCR Jbeta segments was used in the multiplex PCR. Amplification of the CDR3 region of rearranged TCR beta genes was performed with a multiplex PCR assay on genomic DNA. Amplified TCR beta libraries were sequenced as 87-base-pair reads on the Illumina HiSeq System. Per the original workflow: A later analysis tallied tens of millions of unique TCR beta chains across the 600 to 700 repertoires, and around 9.9 million of those chains were shared by two or more donors. Raw reads were error-corrected and collapsed into unique sequences by a nearest-neighbor algorithm in which closely related sequences were merged to remove PCR and sequencing errors. Alignment of CDR3 sequences to IMGT reference sequences was used to assign V, D and J gene segments. Each retained sequence needed at least a six-nucleotide match to both a V gene segment and a J gene segment. Rearrangements were classified as productive when the CDR3 lacked stop codons and remained in frame with V and J, and all other rearrangements were classified as non-productive. CDR3 was defined by IMGT convention, running from the second conserved V-encoded cysteine to the conserved J-encoded phenylalanine. The earlier analysis of roughly 590 of the donors excluded any sequence lacking an unambiguous match to a single V gene segment. In an earlier analysis of several hundred of the donors, V segments were called functional above 56.7% productive rearrangements and were called segregating when the between-donor standard deviation exceeded 5%. To diagnose cytomegalovirus status from the catalog of TCR beta chain sequences, a statistical classification framework was built. V and J gene assignment, in a later analysis, came from comparing TCR nucleotide sequences with IMGT/GENE-DB human TR gene sequences. Using the TCRdist pipeline, a later analysis assigned CDR3 sequences along with most-parsimonious VDJ recombination scenarios. A later analysis defined each TCR beta chain by its CDR3 amino acid sequence plus V-gene family, and excluded reads lacking a unique V-gene family. To address suspected cross-contamination and a sequencing artifact, a later analysis removed several hundred highly shared, low-generation-probability nucleotide sequences. For each public chain, a later analysis derived a clonal expansion index from normalized ranks of inferred template counts within each repertoire. A later analysis computed generation probabilities with a VDJ recombination model fitted to out-of-frame rearrangements, and checked the results against IGoR. In a later analysis, hypergeometric tests were used to score TCR-TCR, TCR-HLA and TCR-CMV co-occurrence, with a repertoire-size bias correction applied to TCR pairs. To estimate false discovery rates, a later analysis permuted the HLA or CMV assignments 20 times. A later analysis grouped co-occurring TCRs with DBSCAN, adding TCRdist sequence similarity when clustering within HLA-allele-positive subsets. Co-occurrence clustering excluded repertoires with fewer than 30,000 or more than 120,000 public chains, plus five with anomalous nucleotide sharing. The clones in this table, taken by TCRdb from immuneACCESS, are in-frame only. Not every clone is retained; where verified, under half of the shortfall comes from an unresolved V gene, and the cause of the rest is unknown. For V, J and clone size, that table is used; D and trimming come from the DNA. This sample is represented by about 150,000 clones; 76% of them were singletons. The ten largest clones add up to approximately 2% of the sample.

Trimming takes 1 base off V and 6 bases off J; junction bases not matched to a gene: 5. CDR1 and CDR2, per the germline V gene, are MGHRA and YSYEKL. The CDR3 holds 15 amino acids from the cysteine to the phenylalanine. The entry retains the CDR3 DNA only, 45 bases that are in frame from base 1. The origin of this receptor is a woman aged 40-49 years in good health and CMV-seronegative. The sequencing sample was made of PBMCs. This chain is built from TRBV4-1 and TRBJ1-4; TRBD1 matches 7 bases in the middle. For the CDR3, the sequence is CASSQVGTVDEKLFF. The DNA is TGCGCCAGCAGCCAAGTTGGGACAGTTGATGAAAAACTGTTTTTT.